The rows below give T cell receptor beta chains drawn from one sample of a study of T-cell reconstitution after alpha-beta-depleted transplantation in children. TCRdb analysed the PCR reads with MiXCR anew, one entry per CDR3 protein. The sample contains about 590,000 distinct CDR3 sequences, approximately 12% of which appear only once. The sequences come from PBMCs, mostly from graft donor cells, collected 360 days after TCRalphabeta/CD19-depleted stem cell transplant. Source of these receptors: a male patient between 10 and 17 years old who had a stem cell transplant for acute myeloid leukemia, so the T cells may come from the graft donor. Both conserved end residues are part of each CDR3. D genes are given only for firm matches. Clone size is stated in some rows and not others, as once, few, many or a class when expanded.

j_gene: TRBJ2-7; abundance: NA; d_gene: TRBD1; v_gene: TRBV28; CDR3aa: CASSFDRGGYEQYF; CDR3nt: TGTGCCAGCAGTTTCGACAGGGGGGGCTACGAGCAGTACTTC
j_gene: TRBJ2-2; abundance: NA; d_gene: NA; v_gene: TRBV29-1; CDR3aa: CSVGEGMNTGELFF; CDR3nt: TGCAGCGTTGGTGAGGGGATGAACACCGGGGAGCTGTTTTTT
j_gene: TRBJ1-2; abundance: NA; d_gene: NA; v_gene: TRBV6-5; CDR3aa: CACGDYGYTF; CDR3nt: TGTGCCTGTGGGGACTATGGCTACACCTTC
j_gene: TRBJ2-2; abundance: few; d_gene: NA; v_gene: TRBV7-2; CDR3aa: CAIQPGLNTGELFF; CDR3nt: TGTGCCATCCAACCGGGACTTAACACCGGGGAGCTGTTTTTT
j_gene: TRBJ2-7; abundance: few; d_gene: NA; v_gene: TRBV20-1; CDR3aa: CSARPGFFYEQYF; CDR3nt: TGCAGTGCTAGACCCGGTTTCTTCTACGAGCAGTACTTC
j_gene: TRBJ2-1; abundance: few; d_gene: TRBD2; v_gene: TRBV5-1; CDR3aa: CASSLLARHEQFF; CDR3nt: TGCGCCAGCAGCTTACTAGCGCGGCATGAGCAGTTCTTC
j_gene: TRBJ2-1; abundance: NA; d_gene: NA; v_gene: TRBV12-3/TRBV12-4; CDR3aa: CASSSRTYNEQFF; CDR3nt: TGTGCCAGCAGTTCCCGGACGTACAATGAGCAGTTCTTC
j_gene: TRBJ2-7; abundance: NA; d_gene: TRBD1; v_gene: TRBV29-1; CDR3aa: CSAGQVYEQYF; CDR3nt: TGCAGCGCCGGACAGGTCTACGAGCAGTACTTC
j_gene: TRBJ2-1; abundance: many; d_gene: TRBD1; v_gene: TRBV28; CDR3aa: CASRVANRGLFSEQFF; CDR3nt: TGTGCCAGCAGGGTCGCGAACAGGGGGCTTTTCAGTGAGCAGTTCTTC
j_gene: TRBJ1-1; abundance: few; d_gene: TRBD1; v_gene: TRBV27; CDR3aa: CASRRGQMNTEAFF; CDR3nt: TGTGCCAGCCGCCGGGGACAGATGAACACTGAAGCTTTCTTT
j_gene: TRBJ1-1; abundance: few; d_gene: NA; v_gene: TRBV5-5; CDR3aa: CASSLAAYTEAFF; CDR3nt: TGTGCCAGCAGCTTGGCCGCCTACACTGAAGCTTTCTTT
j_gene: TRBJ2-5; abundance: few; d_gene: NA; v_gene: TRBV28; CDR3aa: CASRTGLLQETQYF; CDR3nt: TGTGCCAGCAGGACAGGACTTCTTCAAGAGACCCAGTACTTC
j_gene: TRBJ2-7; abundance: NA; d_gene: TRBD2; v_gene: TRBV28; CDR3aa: CASSSGTSGIIPSYEQYF; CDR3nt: TGTGCCAGCAGCTCCGGGACTAGCGGGATAATCCCCTCCTACGAGCAGTACTTC
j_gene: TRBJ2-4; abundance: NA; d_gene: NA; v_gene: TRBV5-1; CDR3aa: CASSLGVALAKNIQYF; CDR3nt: TGCGCCAGCAGCTTGGGGGTGGCTCTAGCCAAAAACATTCAGTACTTC
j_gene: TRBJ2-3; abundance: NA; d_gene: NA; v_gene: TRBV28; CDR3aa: CASSRTLRDTQYF; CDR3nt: TGTGCCAGCAGTCGGACCCTCAGAGATACGCAGTATTTT
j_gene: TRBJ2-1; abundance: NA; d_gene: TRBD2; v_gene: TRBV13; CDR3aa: CASSHPRLADNEQFF; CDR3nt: TGTGCCAGCAGCCACCCCCGACTAGCGGACAATGAGCAGTTCTTC
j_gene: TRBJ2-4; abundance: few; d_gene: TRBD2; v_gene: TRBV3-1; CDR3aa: CASSQGDLTSGRALAKNIQYF; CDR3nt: TGTGCCAGCAGCCAAGGGGATTTGACTAGCGGGAGGGCCCTAGCCAAAAACATTCAGTACTTC
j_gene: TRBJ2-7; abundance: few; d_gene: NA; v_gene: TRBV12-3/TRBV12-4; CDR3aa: CASSFRTETYEQYF; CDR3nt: TGTGCCAGCAGTTTCAGGACAGAAACCTACGAGCAGTACTTC
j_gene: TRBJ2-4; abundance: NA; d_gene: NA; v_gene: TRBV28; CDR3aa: CASSIAGVQAKNIQYF; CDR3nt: TGTGCCAGCAGTATCGCAGGAGTACAAGCCAAAAACATTCAGTACTTC
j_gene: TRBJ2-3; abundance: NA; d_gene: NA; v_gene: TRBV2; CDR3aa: CASSEEGRIFTDTQYF; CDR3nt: TGTGCCAGCAGTGAAGAGGGTAGAATATTCACAGATACGCAGTATTTT
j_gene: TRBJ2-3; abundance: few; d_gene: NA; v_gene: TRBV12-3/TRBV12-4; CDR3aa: CASSLAMVDTDTQYF; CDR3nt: TGTGCCAGCAGTTTAGCGATGGTAGACACAGATACGCAGTATTTT
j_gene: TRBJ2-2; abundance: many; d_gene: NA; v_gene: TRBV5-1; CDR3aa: CASSLIAGELFF; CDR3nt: TGCGCCAGCAGCTTAATAGCCGGGGAGCTGTTTTTT
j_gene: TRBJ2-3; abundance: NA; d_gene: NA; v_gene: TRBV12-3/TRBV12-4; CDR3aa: CASSLRPGPPTDTQYF; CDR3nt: TGTGCCAGCAGTCTTCGTCCGGGACCTCCCACAGATACGCAGTATTTT
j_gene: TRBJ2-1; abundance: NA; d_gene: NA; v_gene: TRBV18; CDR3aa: CASSPLRSSYNEQFF; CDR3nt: TGTGCCAGCTCACCACTTCGGAGCTCCTACAATGAGCAGTTCTTC
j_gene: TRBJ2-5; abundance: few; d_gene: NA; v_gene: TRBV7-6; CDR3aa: CASSFPNLQETQYF; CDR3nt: TGTGCCAGCAGCTTCCCAAACTTACAAGAGACCCAGTACTTC
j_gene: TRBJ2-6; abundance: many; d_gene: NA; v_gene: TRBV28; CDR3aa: CASTPRRSSGANVLTF; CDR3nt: TGTGCCAGCACTCCTCGAAGGAGCTCTGGGGCCAACGTCCTGACTTTC
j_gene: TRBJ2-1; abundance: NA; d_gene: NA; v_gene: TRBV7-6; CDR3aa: CASSLEVGASNEQFF; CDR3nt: TGTGCCAGCAGCTTAGAAGTTGGGGCGAGCAATGAGCAGTTCTTC
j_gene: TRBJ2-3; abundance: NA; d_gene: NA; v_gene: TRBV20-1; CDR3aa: CSADLGGSTDTQYF; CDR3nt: TGCAGTGCTGACCTAGGGGGTAGCACAGATACGCAGTATTTT
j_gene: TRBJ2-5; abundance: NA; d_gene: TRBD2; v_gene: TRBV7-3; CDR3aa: CASSLTSGSGETQYF; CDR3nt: TGTGCCAGCAGTCTGACTAGCGGGAGCGGCGAGACCCAGTACTTC
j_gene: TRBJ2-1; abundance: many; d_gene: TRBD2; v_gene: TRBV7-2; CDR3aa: CASSLEAGGLYNEQFF; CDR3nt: TGTGCCAGCAGCTTAGAGGCGGGAGGTTTGTACAATGAGCAGTTCTTC
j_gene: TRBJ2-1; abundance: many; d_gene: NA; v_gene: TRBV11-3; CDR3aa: CASSLVGREQFF; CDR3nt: TGTGCCAGCAGCTTAGTTGGTCGTGAGCAGTTCTTC
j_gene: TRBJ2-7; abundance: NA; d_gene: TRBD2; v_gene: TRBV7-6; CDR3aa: CASSLGRGLAGDEQYF; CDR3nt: TGTGCCAGCAGCTTAGGTCGGGGACTAGCGGGAGATGAGCAGTACTTC
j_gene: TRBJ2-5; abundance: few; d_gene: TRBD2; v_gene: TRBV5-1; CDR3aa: CASSLAVGGSGSGETQYF; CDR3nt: TGCGCCAGCAGCTTGGCGGTGGGCGGGAGTGGCAGCGGGGAGACCCAGTACTTC
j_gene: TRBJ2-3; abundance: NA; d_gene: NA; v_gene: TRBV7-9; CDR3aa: CASRPEWGISTDTQYF; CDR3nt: TGTGCCAGCAGACCAGAATGGGGGATTAGCACAGATACGCAGTATTTT
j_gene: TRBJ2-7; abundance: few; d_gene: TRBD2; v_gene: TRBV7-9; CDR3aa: CATEREGYSYEQYF; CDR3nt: TGTGCCACCGAGCGGGAGGGTTATTCCTACGAGCAGTACTTC
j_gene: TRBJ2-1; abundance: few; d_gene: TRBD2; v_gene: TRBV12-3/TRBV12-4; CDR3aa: CASSPQERLAGILNEQFF; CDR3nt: TGTGCCAGCAGTCCCCAAGAACGACTAGCGGGAATTCTAAATGAGCAGTTCTTC
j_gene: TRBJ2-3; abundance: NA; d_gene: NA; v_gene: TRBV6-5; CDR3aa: CASSYSRARSDTQYF; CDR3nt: TGTGCCAGCAGTTACTCGAGGGCTAGGTCCGATACGCAGTATTTT
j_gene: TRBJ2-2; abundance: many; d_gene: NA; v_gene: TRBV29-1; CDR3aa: CSVEDRQGIYTGELFF; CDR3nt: TGCAGCGTTGAAGATCGTCAGGGGATATACACCGGGGAGCTGTTTTTT
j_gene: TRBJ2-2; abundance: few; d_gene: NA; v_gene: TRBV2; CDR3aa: CASRGWDTGELFF; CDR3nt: TGTGCCAGCAGGGGTTGGGACACCGGGGAGCTGTTTTTT
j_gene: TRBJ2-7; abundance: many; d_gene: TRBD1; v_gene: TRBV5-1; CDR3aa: CASNHPGTDEQYF; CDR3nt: TGCGCCAGCAACCACCCTGGGACAGATGAGCAGTACTTC
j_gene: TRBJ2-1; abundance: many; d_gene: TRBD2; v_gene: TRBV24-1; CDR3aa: CATSDLPGGRANEQFF; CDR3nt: TGTGCCACCAGTGATTTGCCGGGCGGGAGGGCGAATGAGCAGTTCTTC
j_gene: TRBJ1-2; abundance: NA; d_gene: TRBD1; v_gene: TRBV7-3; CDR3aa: CASSYYGTAGYTF; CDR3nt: TGTGCCAGCAGCTATTATGGGACAGCTGGCTACACCTTC